Below are 13 T cell receptor beta chains sequenced from a single sample in a study of shared clonotypes between healthy human individuals. Profiled with immunoSEQ multiplex PCR; TCRdb holds only in-frame clones, not every one. This table holds hundreds of thousands of clones, 60% to 75% found once. The sequenced sample consisted of memory CD4+ T cells sorted from blood. Subset reported: CD45RA-negative fraction. Every receptor here comes from a woman aged 25 to 39 in good health.

The chain uses TRBV29-1 and TRBJ1-1; 8 bases agree with TRBD1. Germline loops: CDR1 SQVTM, CDR2 ANQGSEA. The V and J ends lost 8 bases and 0 bases, in that order; junction bases with no gene match: 5. The CDR3 is 13 residues long. This CDR3 reads CSILTGVNTEAFF. Written as DNA, the CDR3 is TGCAGCATATTGACAGGGGTGAACACTGAAGCTTTCTTT.

The table lists this clone with a few counts. CDR3 nucleotide sequence: TGTGCCAGCAGGGCCCTGGACAGGGGGTTCAATCAGCCCCAGCATTTT. Protein product: CASRALDRGFNQPQHF. J is TRBJ1-5 and V is TRBV28, with 10 bases that match TRBD1. This CDR3 spans 16 amino acids. The trim removed 6 bases at V and 3 bases at J, leaving 8 bases unmatched. CDR1 and CDR2 from the germline V gene are MDHEN and SYDVKM. Together with reference TRBV28 and TRBJ1-5, the CDR3 gives the full variable domain: DVKVTQSSRYLVKRTGEKVFLECVQDMDHENMFWYRQDPGLGLRLIYFSYDVKMKEKGDIPEGYSVSREKKERFSLILESASTNQTSMYLCASRALDRGFNQPQHFGDGTRLSIL.

V and J are TRBV11-2 and TRBJ1-1; tentatively, D is TRBD1 (6 bases). The V gene's germline CDR1 is SGHAT and CDR2 FQNNGV. Trimming took off 4 bases at V and 6 bases at J, with 18 bases between the two ends. The CDR3 contains 15 residues. The CDR3 here is CASSYHRTVASEAFF. CDR3 nucleotide sequence: TGTGCCAGCAGCTACCACCGGACAGTCGCGTCTGAAGCTTTCTTT.

The chain has TRBV19 and TRBJ1-5; tentative D call: TRBD1 (6 bases). The ends were cut back, 7 bases at V and 7 bases at J, with 20 bases in the middle. CDR1 is LNHDA and CDR2 is SQIVND in the germline V gene (reference sequence). The CDR3 consists of 15 residues. The CDR3 bases are TGTGCCAGTATCGCAACAGGGCGTAGGGGACAGCCCCAGCATTTT. Encoded protein: CASIATGRRGQPQHF.

J is TRBJ2-1 and V is TRBV28; a possible D gene is TRBD2 (8 bases). Germline CDR1 is MDHEN and CDR2 is SYDVKM. This CDR3 contains 20 residues. V lost 4 bases, J lost 8 bases, and 33 bases lay in between. The CDR3 here is CASSSLRTGSPRAGVYEQFF. CDR3 DNA: TGTGCCAGCAGTTCACTCCGGACAGGCTCCCCCCGAGCGGGAGTCTATGAGCAGTTCTTC.

Regarding this clone: The identical CDR3 is also encoded by other nucleotide sequences in the sample. This chain joins TRBV9 and TRBJ2-7, with D possibly being TRBD1 (5 bases). The CDR3 length is 15 residues. Germline assignment: CDR1 SGDLS and CDR2 YYNGEE. V lost 0 bases, J lost 1 base, and 11 bases lay in between. As DNA, the CDR3 is TGTGCCAGCAGCGTAGGCCAGGGTCGATCCTACGAGCAGTACTTC. Protein product: CASSVGQGRSYEQYF.

V usage is TRBV18 and J usage is TRBJ2-7; the D is unclear. The CDR3 sequence is 16 residues long. With 2 bases removed from V and 0 bases from J, the gap between germline ends came to 14 bases. CDR1 is KGHSH, CDR2 LQKENI, per germline. The CDR3 DNA reads as TGTGCCAGCTCACCATTCCCCCCAATTAACTCCTACGAGCAGTACTTC. The encoded protein is CASSPFPPINSYEQYF.

The rearrangement uses TRBV28 and TRBJ2-7; D perhaps matches TRBD2 (6 bases). Trimming shortened V by 3 bases and J by 3 bases, and 24 bases separated the two germline ends. The germline V gene has CDR1 MDHEN and CDR2 SYDVKM. This CDR3 contains 18 residues. Written as DNA, the CDR3 is TGTGCCAGCAGTTTTAGTTCTAGGGGAACTAGCCCCTTCTACGAGCAGTACTTC. It codes for CASSFSSRGTSPFYEQYF.

J is TRBJ2-2 and V is TRBV2; TRBD2 aligns across 7 bases. V shed 3 bases, J shed 4 bases, and the junction held 8 bases outside the gene matches. The CDR3 runs 16 residues. Per germline, CDR1 SNHLY and CDR2 FYNNEI. The CDR3 DNA sequence: TGTGCCAGCAGTGATTGGAGGGAGCGGGGCACCGGGGAGCTGTTTTTT. This translates into CASSDWRERGTGELFF.

CDR3 protein: CASSSGATGDTQYF. The CDR3, as DNA: TGTGCCAGCAGCTCGGGCGCTACCGGAGATACGCAGTATTTT. V gene TRBV7-3 combines with J gene TRBJ2-3; D is ambiguous. This CDR3 contains 14 residues. The germline CDR1 and CDR2 sequences are SGHTA and FQGTGA. Trimming removed 4 bases at V and 5 bases at J, with 13 bases between.

This clone was seen at least ten times. The chain combines TRBV9 with TRBJ2-2; 8 positions match TRBD2. Germline V gene lookup returns CDR1 SGDLS and CDR2 YYNGEE. J gave up 5 bases and V 3 bases, and 6 bases lay outside the gene matches. The CDR3 covers 15 residues. The CDR3 bases are TGTGCCAGCAGCGGGGGAGCGGGAGAGACCGGGGAGCTGTTTTTT. The encoded protein is CASSGGAGETGELFF.

The chain uses TRBV27 and TRBJ2-1; the D is unclear. The CDR3 is 13 residues long. The germline V gene has CDR1 MNHEY and CDR2 SMNVEV (reference sequence). The V gene lost 8 bases and the J gene lost 4 bases, with 12 bases spanning the gap. The CDR3: CASLGRRYNEQFF. CDR3 coding DNA: TGTGCCAGCTTAGGTAGGAGATACAATGAGCAGTTCTTC.

V usage is TRBV5-1 and J usage is TRBJ2-2; 7 bases agree with TRBD1. Per germline, CDR1 SGHRS and CDR2 YFSETQ. The CDR3 sequence is 15 residues long. Losses at the gene ends were 0 bases for V and 5 bases for J; bases not matched to a gene: 4. The CDR3 nucleotides read TGCGCCAGCAGCTTGGTGGCAGGGGGAACCGGGGAGCTGTTTTTT. This codes for CASSLVAGGTGELFF.